Below are 28 T cell receptor beta chains sequenced from a single sample in a study of PD-1 blockade in classical Hodgkin lymphoma. Clones were read by immunoSEQ multiplex PCR, and TCRdb kept only the in-frame ones, dropping some. Of roughly 28,000 clones listed, 85% to 90% are singletons. Every one of the patients relapsed after autologous stem cell transplantation (brentuximab vedotin exposure was variable). Negative selection with magnets was how CD8+ T cells were isolated from the thawed PBMCs. Source: CD8+ T cells from blood, taken at baseline. These receptors were taken from a human donor with classical Hodgkin lymphoma.

This chain links TRBV4-2 with TRBJ2-7; the match to TRBD2 covers 11 bases. The germline CDR1 and CDR2 sequences are LGHNA and YNFKEQ. The CDR3 length is 19 residues. V trimming: 0 bases; J trimming: 6 bases; junction bases outside the gene matches: 16. The CDR3 region is CASSQDSLAGGPGMSEQYF. For the CDR3, the DNA is TGTGCCAGCAGCCAAGATAGCTTAGCGGGAGGGCCTGGAATGAGCGAGCAGTACTTC.

The CDR3 region is CASLSRISGANVLTF. CDR3 nucleotide sequence: TGTGCCAGCCTTTCCAGGATTTCTGGGGCCAACGTCCTGACTTTC. The gene calls are TRBV2 and TRBJ2-6; D unclear. CDR1 and CDR2 (germline): SNHLY, FYNNEI. This CDR3 is 15 amino acids long. The V end lost 8 bases, the J end lost 1 base, and 12 bases lay between the germline ends.

This chain links TRBV5-8 with TRBJ1-5; tentatively, D is TRBD1 (6 bases). CDR1 SGHTS and CDR2 YDEGEE come from the germline V gene. The CDR3 has 15 amino acids. Trimming cost V 3 bases and J 1 base, with 11 bases left between them. The CDR3 DNA sequence: TGTGCCAGCAGCTATGGAGGGGGGAGCAATCAGCCCCAGCATTTT. The encoded protein is CASSYGGGSNQPQHF.

This chain joins TRBV7-9 and TRBJ2-5; D remains ambiguous. This CDR3 has 13 residues. V lost 2 bases and J lost 5, with 9 bases in between. CDR1 and CDR2 (germline): SEHNR, FQNEAQ (reference sequence). The CDR3 bases are TGTGCCAGCAGCTTACTTCCAGGCGAGACCCAGTACTTC. It translates to CASSLLPGETQYF. The full variable domain, with the rest looked up from reference TRBV7-9 and TRBJ2-5, is DTGVSQNPRHKITKRGQNVTFRCDPISEHNRLYWYRQTLGQGPEFLTYFQNEAQLEKSRLLSDRFSAERPKGSFSTLEIQRTEQGDSAMYLCASSLLPGETQYFGPGTRLLVL.

Comments on this clone: Other DNA sequences in this sample translate to the same CDR3. The rearrangement uses TRBV27 and TRBJ2-7, with 9 bases fitting TRBD1. Trimming removed 5 bases from V and 3 bases from J; junction bases left unmatched: 2. This CDR3 is built from 13 residues. Per the germline V gene, CDR1 is MNHEY and CDR2 is SMNVEV (reference sequence). The CDR3 bases are TGTGCCAGCAGTCCGGGACAGGGCTACGAGCAGTACTTC. Its protein is CASSPGQGYEQYF.

Here the CDR3 DNA reads TGTGCCAGCAGCGCAACAGGGGACACTGAAGCTTTCTTT. Its translation is CASSATGDTEAFF. The chain joins TRBV11-3 to TRBJ1-1, with 7 bases that match TRBD1. Per the germline V gene, CDR1 is SGHNT and CDR2 is YENEEA. The trim removed 5 bases at V and 3 bases at J, leaving 3 bases unmatched. The CDR3 extends over 13 amino acids.

This chain links TRBV9 with TRBJ2-3; D uncertain. From germline, CDR1 is SGDLS and CDR2 YYNGEE. The V gene lost 0 bases and the J gene lost 4 bases, with 6 bases spanning the gap. This CDR3 comprises 13 residues. CDR3 nucleotide sequence: TGTGCCAGCAGCGTAGATGTCTCAGATACGCAGTATTTT. Protein sequence: CASSVDVSDTQYF. Looking up the rest from reference TRBV9 and TRBJ2-3 gives the full variable domain: DSGVTQTPKHLITATGQRVTLRCSPRSGDLSVYWYQQSLDQGLQFLIQYYNGEERAKGNILERFSAQQFPDLHSELNLSSLELGDSALYFCASSVDVSDTQYFGPGTRLTVL.

V usage is TRBV28 and J usage is TRBJ1-3; possible D gene TRBD1, 6 bases. CDR3 length: 18 amino acids. Germline V lookup: CDR1 MDHEN, CDR2 SYDVKM. The V end was cut by 5 bases, the J end by 0 bases, with 20 bases between. CDR3 DNA sequence: TGTGCCAGCAGTCTCCTCGTAGCACTGGACAGCTCTGGAAACACCATATATTTT. Translation: CASSLLVALDSSGNTIYF.

The genes are TRBV29-1 and TRBJ1-2, with D uncertain. The CDR3 is 12 amino acids. V lost 4 bases to trimming and J lost 8 bases, with 14 bases between them. Germline V gives CDR1 SQVTM, CDR2 ANQGSEA. CDR3 protein: CSVGVREGGYTF. For the CDR3, the DNA is TGCAGCGTTGGGGTTCGCGAGGGAGGCTACACCTTC. The full variable domain, with the rest looked up from reference TRBV29-1 and TRBJ1-2, is SAVISQKPSRDICQRGTSLTIQCQVDSQVTMMFWYRQQPGQSLTLIATANQGSEATYESGFVIDKFPISRPNLTFSTLTVSNMSPEDSSIYLCSVGVREGGYTFGSGTRLTVV.

This clone was seen just once. The chain is built from TRBV4-2 and TRBJ2-1; 9 bases match TRBD2. Per germline, CDR1 LGHNA and CDR2 YNFKEQ. The length of the CDR3 is 16 residues. V shed 5 bases and J 3 bases; nucleotides not matched to a gene: 8. CDR3 DNA: TGTGCCAGCAGCGAGAGACTAGCGGAGGACTACAATGAGCAGTTCTTC. It encodes CASSERLAEDYNEQFF.

The chain joins TRBV2 to TRBJ2-5; TRBD2 matches at 10 bases. Germline loops: CDR1 SNHLY, CDR2 FYNNEI. This CDR3 is built from 15 residues. Trimming at V came to 6 bases and at J to 3 bases, leaving 7 bases not matched to a gene. The chain's CDR3 is CASSRLAGVKETQYF. CDR3 nucleotide sequence: TGTGCCAGCAGCCGTCTAGCGGGAGTTAAAGAGACCCAGTACTTC.

This chain links TRBV6-5 with TRBJ2-7; possibly TRBD1 for D (7 bases). The CDR3 length is 14 residues. CDR1 and CDR2 from the germline V gene are MNHEY and SVGAGI. V lost 0 bases and J 3 bases, leaving 9 bases between the germline ends. The CDR3 protein is CASSYSQGGYEQYF. In nucleotides, the CDR3 is TGTGCCAGCAGTTACTCGCAGGGGGGCTACGAGCAGTACTTC.

This clone was picked up one time. V and J are TRBV27 and TRBJ2-4, with TRBD1 matching 8 bases. Trimming took 10 bases from V and 6 from J; bases not matched to a gene: 8. The germline CDR1 and CDR2 sequences are MNHEY and SMNVEV (reference sequence). This CDR3 region has 13 residues. The CDR3 nucleotides read TGTGCCACCTCTTGGGACAGGCTAAACATTCAGTACTTC. Amino acid sequence: CATSWDRLNIQYF.

CDR3 sequence: CASSFSTGSGDNEQFF. CDR3 nucleotide sequence: TGTGCCAGCAGCTTTAGTACAGGGTCGGGGGACAATGAGCAGTTCTTC. J is TRBJ2-1 and V is TRBV7-9, with D perhaps assigned TRBD1 or TRBD2 (6 bases each). This CDR3 contains 16 residues. Trimming removed 3 bases from V and 5 bases from J, with 17 bases in between. Germline loops: CDR1 SEHNR, CDR2 FQNEAQ (reference sequence).

J is TRBJ2-2 and V is TRBV10-1; either TRBD1 or TRBD2 may fit D (6 bases each). V lost 4 bases and J lost 2, with 11 bases in between. Germline values: CDR1 WNHNN, CDR2 SYGVQD (reference sequence). The CDR3 loop spans 15 amino acids. CDR3 in amino acids: CASSARGLNTGELFF. The CDR3 DNA reads TGCGCCAGCAGTGCCCGGGGGCTAAACACCGGGGAGCTGTTTTTT.

This clone was seen once. This chain uses TRBV27 with TRBJ1-1; 9 bases line up with TRBD1. This CDR3 comprises 14 residues. Germline-derived CDR1 and CDR2 are MNHEY and SMNVEV (reference sequence). After removal of 4 bases from V and 5 bases from J, the junction contained 5 bases not matched to a gene. CDR3 sequence: CASSSGQGFTEAFF. CDR3 nucleotide sequence: TGTGCCAGCAGTTCGGGACAGGGTTTTACTGAAGCTTTCTTT.

V and J are TRBV27 and TRBJ2-2; D gene ambiguous. The CDR3 has 15 residues. Per germline, CDR1 MNHEY and CDR2 SMNVEV (reference sequence). V was shortened by 6 bases and J by 6 bases, with 17 bases between the two germline ends. The CDR3 here is CASSDSQVGAGELFF. DNA for the CDR3: TGTGCCAGCAGCGATAGCCAGGTTGGTGCCGGGGAGCTGTTTTTT.

The chain has TRBV30 and TRBJ2-7; D unresolved. The CDR3 has 11 residues. V lost 0 bases, J lost 12 bases, and 12 bases lay in between. Germline V gene data show CDR1 as GTSNPN and CDR2 as SVGIG (reference sequence). The CDR3 spells CAWSVDPTPYF. CDR3 coding DNA: TGTGCCTGGAGTGTGGATCCCACCCCGTACTTC. Looking up the rest from reference TRBV30 and TRBJ2-7 gives the full variable domain: SQTIHQWPATLVQPVGSPLSLECTVEGTSNPNLYWYRQAAGRGLQLLFYSVGIGQISSEVPQNLSASRPQDRQFILSSKKLLLSDSGFYLCAWSVDPTPYFGPGTRLTVT.

This chain joins TRBV13 and TRBJ2-7; 9 bases are shared with TRBD2. The germline gives CDR1 PRHDT, CDR2 FYEKMQ (reference sequence). This CDR3 has 16 residues. V was clipped by 1 base and J by 3 bases; unmatched bases: 7. The CDR3 is CASSLVAGATNYEQYF. Here the CDR3 DNA reads TGTGCCAGCAGCTTAGTAGCGGGAGCCACAAACTACGAGCAGTACTTC.

The CDR3 protein is CASSLWGVGIRTNEKLFF. The CDR3 coding sequence is TGTGCCAGCAGTTTATGGGGGGTAGGAATTAGAACTAATGAAAAACTGTTTTTT. The chain links TRBV28 to TRBJ1-4, with D possibly TRBD1 on 5 matching bases. This CDR3 comprises 18 residues. V lost 0 bases and J lost 1, with 15 bases in between. Germline CDR1 reads MDHEN; CDR2 reads SYDVKM.

The DNA for the CDR3 is TGTGCCAGCAGTTTATCGATCTCGGACACGAGAGCCAAAAACATTCAGTACTTC. Translating gives CASSLSISDTRAKNIQYF. The chain is built from TRBV28 and TRBJ2-4; possible D gene TRBD1, 5 bases. The length of the CDR3 is 18 residues. The V end was cut by 1 base, the J end by 0 bases, with 16 bases between. Germline loops: CDR1 MDHEN, CDR2 SYDVKM.

V gene TRBV7-6 combines with J gene TRBJ2-7; D is ambiguous. The CDR3 covers 13 residues. Germline CDR1 and CDR2: SGHVS and FNYEAQ. V was clipped by 1 base and J by 6 bases, with 10 bases between them. CDR3 sequence: CASSLGSRTEQYF. The DNA for the CDR3 is TGTGCCAGCAGCTTAGGCTCCCGCACCGAGCAGTACTTC.

The rearrangement uses TRBV19 and TRBJ2-7, with 9 bases fitting TRBD1. Germline values: CDR1 LNHDA, CDR2 SQIVND (reference sequence). The CDR3 totals 15 residues. V trimming: 5 bases; J trimming: 3 bases; junction bases outside the gene matches: 8. In DNA form, the CDR3 reads TGTGCCAGTAGTCCATCCGGGACAGGGAGCTACGAGCAGTACTTC. Translation: CASSPSGTGSYEQYF.

The J gene is TRBJ2-5, the V gene TRBV5-6; no clear D gene. The CDR3 is 12 residues long. With 0 bases removed from V and 7 bases from J, the gap between germline ends came to 7 bases. Per the germline V gene, CDR1 is SGHDT and CDR2 is YYEEEE. The CDR3, as DNA: TGTGCCAGCAGCTTGGATAGTTGGACCCAGTACTTC. The encoded protein is CASSLDSWTQYF.

The chain uses TRBV27 and TRBJ2-1; 7 nucleotides agree with TRBD2. The CDR3 contains 16 residues. Germline lookup yields CDR1 MNHEY and CDR2 SMNVEV (reference sequence). Trimming removed 0 bases from V and 3 bases from J; junction bases left unmatched: 5. The CDR3 DNA follows: TGTGCCAGCAGTTTATCTAACGGGGACTACTACAATGAGCAGTTCTTC. Its translation is CASSLSNGDYYNEQFF.

The chain links TRBV27 to TRBJ2-1; D uncertain. The germline V and J ends were trimmed by 6 bases and 2 bases, with 5 bases remaining between them. The CDR3 totals 12 residues. Per germline, CDR1 MNHEY and CDR2 SMNVEV (reference sequence). The DNA for the CDR3 is TGTGCCAGCAGCGCCGCCTACAATGAGCAGTTCTTC. Translating gives CASSAAYNEQFF.

In nucleotides, the CDR3 is TGTGCCAGCAGTTTAGGCTGGCCTGAAGCTTTCTTT. Protein sequence: CASSLGWPEAFF. The V call is TRBV28, the J call TRBJ1-1; D uncertain. The CDR3 covers 12 residues. Looked up from germline, CDR1 is MDHEN and CDR2 is SYDVKM. The germline V and J ends were trimmed by 2 bases and 6 bases, with 7 bases remaining between them.

The genes are TRBV5-6 and TRBJ1-3; D remains ambiguous. The germline CDR1 and CDR2 sequences are SGHDT and YYEEEE. The germline V and J ends were trimmed by 2 bases and 2 bases, with 14 bases remaining between them. The CDR3 extends over 16 amino acids. CDR3 region: CASSLIRQSAGNTIYF. In nucleotides, the CDR3 is TGTGCCAGCAGCTTAATCCGCCAGAGTGCTGGAAACACCATATATTTT.